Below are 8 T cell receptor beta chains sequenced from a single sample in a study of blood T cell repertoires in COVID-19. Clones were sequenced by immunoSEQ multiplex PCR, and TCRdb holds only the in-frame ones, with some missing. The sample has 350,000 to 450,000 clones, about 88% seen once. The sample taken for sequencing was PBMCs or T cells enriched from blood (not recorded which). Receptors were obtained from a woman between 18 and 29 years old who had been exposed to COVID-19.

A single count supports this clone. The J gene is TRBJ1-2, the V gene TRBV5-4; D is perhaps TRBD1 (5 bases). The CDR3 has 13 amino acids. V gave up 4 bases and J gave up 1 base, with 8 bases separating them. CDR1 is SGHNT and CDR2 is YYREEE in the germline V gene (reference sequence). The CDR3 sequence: CASSPDSNYGYTF. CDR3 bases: TGTGCCAGCAGCCCCGACAGTAACTATGGCTACACCTTC.

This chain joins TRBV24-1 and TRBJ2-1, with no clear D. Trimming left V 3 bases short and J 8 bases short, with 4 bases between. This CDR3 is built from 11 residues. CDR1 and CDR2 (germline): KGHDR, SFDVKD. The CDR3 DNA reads TGTGCCACCAGTGATCGGGATGAGCAGTTCTTC. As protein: CATSDRDEQFF.

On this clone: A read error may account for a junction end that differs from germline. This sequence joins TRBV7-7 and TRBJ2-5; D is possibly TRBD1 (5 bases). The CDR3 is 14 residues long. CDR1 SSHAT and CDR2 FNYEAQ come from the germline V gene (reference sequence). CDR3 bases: TGTGCTAGCAGCTTAATAGGGGTGGGGGAGACCCAGTACTTC. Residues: CASSLIGVGETQYF. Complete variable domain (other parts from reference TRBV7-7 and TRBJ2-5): GAGVSQSPRYKVTKRGQDVTLRCDPISSHATLYWYQQALGQGPEFLTYFNYEAQPDKSGLPSDRFSAERPEGSISTLTIQRTEQRDSAMYRCASSLIGVGETQYFGPGTRLLVL.

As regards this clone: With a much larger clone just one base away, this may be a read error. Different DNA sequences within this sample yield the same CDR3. CDR3 nucleotide sequence: TGTGCCAGCAGCCGGGACAGGGTGAACACTGAAGCTTTCTTT. It codes for CASSRDRVNTEAFF. The J gene is TRBJ1-1, the V gene TRBV27; TRBD1 matches 9 bases. The V segment lost 6 bases and the J segment 0 bases; nucleotides outside the gene matches: 2. Germline CDR1 is MNHEY and CDR2 is SMNVEV (reference sequence). The CDR3 loop spans 14 amino acids.

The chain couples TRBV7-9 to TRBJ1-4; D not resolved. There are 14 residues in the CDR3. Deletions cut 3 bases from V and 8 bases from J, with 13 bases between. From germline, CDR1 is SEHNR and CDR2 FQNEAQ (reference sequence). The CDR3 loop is CASSLRREEEKLFF. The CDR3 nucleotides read TGTGCCAGCAGCTTGAGGAGAGAGGAGGAAAAACTGTTTTTT.

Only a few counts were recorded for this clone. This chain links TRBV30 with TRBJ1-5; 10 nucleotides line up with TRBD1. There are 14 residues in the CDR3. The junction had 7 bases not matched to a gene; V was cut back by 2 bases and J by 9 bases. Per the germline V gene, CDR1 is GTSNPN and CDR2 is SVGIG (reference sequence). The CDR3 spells CAWSSGQGRGPQHF. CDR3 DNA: TGTGCCTGGAGTTCGGGACAGGGGCGAGGGCCCCAGCATTTT.

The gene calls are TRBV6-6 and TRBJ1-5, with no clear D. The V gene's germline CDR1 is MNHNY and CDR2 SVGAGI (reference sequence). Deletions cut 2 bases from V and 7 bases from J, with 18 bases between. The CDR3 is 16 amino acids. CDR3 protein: CASSYHKDSGAQPQHF. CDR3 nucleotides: TGTGCCAGCAGTTACCATAAGGACTCCGGCGCACAGCCCCAGCATTTT.

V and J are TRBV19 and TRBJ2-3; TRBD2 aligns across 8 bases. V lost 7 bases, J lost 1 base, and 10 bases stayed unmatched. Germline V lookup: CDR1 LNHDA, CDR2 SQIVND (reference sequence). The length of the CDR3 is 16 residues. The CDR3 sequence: CASKTPAGARTDTQYF. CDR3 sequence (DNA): TGTGCCAGTAAGACCCCAGCGGGGGCTCGCACAGATACGCAGTATTTT.